This passage covers 21 T cell receptor beta chains from one sample sequenced in a study of blood T cell repertoires in COVID-19. Profiled with immunoSEQ multiplex PCR; TCRdb holds only in-frame clones, not every one. The table records approximately 270,000 clones, around 89% of them present only once. Sequenced input: PBMCs or T cells enriched from blood (not recorded which). The receptors derive from a woman aged 25 to 45 with acute COVID-19.

The gene calls are TRBV27 and TRBJ2-7, with D maybe TRBD2 (6 bases). Germline V gives CDR1 MNHEY, CDR2 SMNVEV (reference sequence). This CDR3 comprises 15 residues. V lost 3 bases and J 3 bases, leaving 15 bases between the germline ends. The CDR3 loop reads CASSLGGVGVYEQYF. Here the CDR3 DNA reads TGTGCCAGCAGTTTGGGGGGTGTTGGGGTCTACGAGCAGTACTTC.

This clone showed up just once. The rearrangement uses TRBV5-1 and TRBJ2-2; TRBD1 matches at 8 bases. The CDR3 consists of 16 residues. CDR1 and CDR2 from the germline V gene are SGHRS and YFSETQ. Germline trimming cut 5 bases from V and 2 bases from J; bases unmatched to any gene: 8. The chain's CDR3 is CASRPSRGRNTGELFF. The CDR3 coding sequence is TGCGCCAGCAGGCCATCCAGGGGGCGAAACACCGGGGAGCTGTTTTTT.

The rearrangement uses TRBV29-1 and TRBJ2-1, with 9 bases that match TRBD2. V trimming: 3 bases; J trimming: 8 bases; junction bases outside the gene matches: 11. The germline gives CDR1 SQVTM, CDR2 ANQGSEA. The CDR3 is made up of 15 amino acids. CDR3 sequence reads: CSVDDGSGSLYEQFF. The CDR3 coding sequence is TGCAGCGTTGACGATGGTAGCGGGAGTTTGTATGAGCAGTTCTTC.

The CDR3 spells CASSLTSGSPHEQYF. Written as DNA, the CDR3 is TGCGCCAGCAGTCTAACTAGCGGGAGTCCCCACGAGCAGTACTTC. The V and J genes are TRBV4-3 and TRBJ2-7; 11 positions match TRBD2. Trimming at V came to 6 bases and at J to 5 bases, leaving 9 bases not matched to a gene. The germline gives CDR1 LGHNA, CDR2 YSLEER. The CDR3 spans 15 residues.

The genes are TRBV6-5 and TRBJ2-7; D is perhaps TRBD2 (6 bases). CDR1 MNHEY and CDR2 SVGAGI come from the germline V gene. Trimming took 0 bases from V and 4 from J, leaving 13 bases between them. The CDR3 consists of 15 residues. The CDR3 bases are TGTGCCAGCAGTTACTCGTACGGGAGTCAGTACGAGCAGTACTTC. It translates to CASSYSYGSQYEQYF.

V gene TRBV29-1 combines with J gene TRBJ2-7; maybe TRBD2 (6 bases). Trimming removed 4 bases from V and 7 bases from J, with 14 bases in between. Germline loops: CDR1 SQVTM, CDR2 ANQGSEA. The CDR3 sequence is 12 residues long. CDR3 nucleotides: TGCAGCGTTGGAGTCGCAGGGAGGGAGCAGTACTTC. This translates into CSVGVAGREQYF.

This chain uses TRBV6-5 with TRBJ2-2; D is uncertain. The CDR3 runs to 14 residues. The germline V gene encodes CDR1 MNHEY and CDR2 SVGAGI. The V end was cut by 4 bases, the J end by 1 base, with 7 bases between. DNA for the CDR3: TGTGCCAGCAGTTCCTTACAGAACACCGGGGAGCTGTTTTTT. Translation: CASSSLQNTGELFF.

The V and J genes are TRBV7-6 and TRBJ2-1, with 9 bases lining up with TRBD2. This CDR3 is 16 amino acids long. J gave up 4 bases and V 5 bases, and 9 bases lay outside the gene matches. CDR1 SGHVS and CDR2 FNYEAQ come from the germline V gene. This chain's CDR3 is CASSLGGAGGYNEQFF. The CDR3 region has the DNA TGTGCCAGCAGCCTGGGGGGAGCGGGAGGTTACAATGAGCAGTTCTTC.

The V gene is TRBV7-9, the J gene TRBJ2-7; TRBD1 agrees at 10 bases. V shed 5 bases and J 6 bases; nucleotides not matched to a gene: 10. The germline gives CDR1 SEHNR, CDR2 FQNEAQ (reference sequence). CDR3 size: 15 residues. The CDR3 spells CASSASGTGDTEQYF. DNA for the CDR3: TGTGCCAGCAGCGCCTCCGGGACAGGGGACACCGAGCAGTACTTC.

This rearrangement joins TRBV13 to TRBJ2-3; 14 positions match TRBD2. Unmatched junction bases numbered 2, after V lost 3 bases and J lost 3 bases. This CDR3 is 16 amino acids long. Germline V CDR1 and CDR2: PRHDT, FYEKMQ (reference sequence). The CDR3 DNA is TGTGCCAGCAGCTTTAGACTAGCGGGAGGGACAGATACGCAGTATTTT. Its protein product is CASSFRLAGGTDTQYF.

CDR3 residues: CASSSPWTVPGNTIYF. CDR3 DNA sequence: TGTGCCAGCAGTAGCCCCTGGACAGTACCTGGAAACACCATATATTTT. The V and J genes are TRBV25-1 and TRBJ1-3; a possible D gene is TRBD1 (6 bases). V lost 5 bases, J lost 2 bases, and 16 bases lay in between. Looked up from germline, CDR1 is MGHDK and CDR2 is SYGVNS. The length of the CDR3 is 16 residues.

The chain couples TRBV28 to TRBJ2-7; possibly TRBD2 for D (5 bases). The CDR3 is made up of 14 amino acids. Trimming removed 3 bases at V and 4 bases at J, with 13 bases between. CDR1 and CDR2 from the germline V gene are MDHEN and SYDVKM. The DNA of the CDR3 is TGTGCCAGCAGTTTGGGGTCCCCGGGGTACGAGCAGTACTTC. Amino acid sequence: CASSLGSPGYEQYF.

The sample holds one count of this clone. This chain uses TRBV27 with TRBJ1-3, with D uncertain. V shed 5 bases and J shed 0 bases, with 8 bases lying between them. CDR3 length: 14 residues. Looked up from germline, CDR1 is MNHEY and CDR2 is SMNVEV (reference sequence). The CDR3 DNA sequence: TGTGCCAGCAGTCGATCGAGCTCTGGAAACACCATATATTTT. Residues: CASSRSSSGNTIYF.

This chain uses TRBV28 with TRBJ2-2; 12 bases align to TRBD1. This CDR3 comprises 18 residues. Germline V lookup: CDR1 MDHEN, CDR2 SYDVKM. V was pared by 6 bases and J by 3 bases, with 11 bases of the junction left unmatched. The CDR3 sequence: CASSREGTGGEYTGELFF. CDR3 nucleotides: TGTGCCAGCAGCCGAGAAGGGACAGGGGGCGAGTACACCGGGGAGCTGTTTTTT. The entire variable domain, with the rest obtained from reference TRBV28 and TRBJ2-2, is as follows: DVKVTQSSRYLVKRTGEKVFLECVQDMDHENMFWYRQDPGLGLRLIYFSYDVKMKEKGDIPEGYSVSREKKERFSLILESASTNQTSMYLCASSREGTGGEYTGELFFGEGSRLTVL.

The gene calls are TRBV6-1 and TRBJ1-3, with a possible D match to TRBD1 (6 bases). CDR1 is MNHNS, CDR2 SASEGT, per germline. V lost 3 bases to trimming and J lost 1 base, with 16 bases between them. The CDR3 totals 17 residues. CDR3 protein: CASSEGGAARSGNTIYF. In DNA form, the CDR3 reads TGTGCCAGCAGTGAGGGGGGGGCAGCTCGATCTGGAAACACCATATATTTT.

The chain combines TRBV18 with TRBJ2-2; 12 nucleotides align to TRBD2. The CDR3 is made up of 18 amino acids. Unmatched junction bases numbered 9, after V lost 3 bases and J lost 4 bases. Per germline, CDR1 KGHSH and CDR2 LQKENI. This chain's CDR3 is CASSPRELAGGSTGELFF. The CDR3 DNA follows: TGTGCCAGCTCACCGAGAGAGCTAGCGGGAGGGAGCACCGGGGAGCTGTTTTTT. Filled out from reference TRBV18 and TRBJ2-2, the complete variable domain reads NAGVMQNPRHLVRRRGQEARLRCSPMKGHSHVYWYRQLPEEGLKFMVYLQKENIIDESGMPKERFSAEFPKEGPSILRIQQVVRGDSAAYFCASSPRELAGGSTGELFFGEGSRLTVL.

The V call is TRBV28, the J call TRBJ1-2; unclear D gene. V was clipped by 6 bases and J by 4 bases, with 21 bases between them. CDR1 and CDR2 (germline): MDHEN, SYDVKM. This CDR3 contains 16 residues. CDR3 in amino acids: CASRGGGGQASYGYTF. The CDR3 coding sequence is TGTGCCAGCAGGGGAGGTGGCGGTCAGGCTAGCTATGGCTACACCTTC.

This clone was counted a single time. The V and J genes are TRBV10-1 and TRBJ2-3, with D tentatively TRBD2 (6 bases). V shed 6 bases and J shed 3 bases, with 16 bases lying between them. CDR1 WNHNN and CDR2 SYGVQD come from the germline V gene (reference sequence). This CDR3 region has 15 residues. As DNA, the CDR3 is TGCGCCAGCAGCCAAAGTGGTGGGGGGACAGATACGCAGTATTTT. Its protein is CASSQSGGGTDTQYF.

The chain combines TRBV10-3 with TRBJ2-1, with TRBD2 matching 8 bases. The CDR3 is made up of 13 amino acids. V was pared by 6 bases and J by 7 bases, with 5 bases of the junction left unmatched. Germline CDR1 ENHRY, CDR2 SYGVKD. This CDR3 is CAIRAGASNEQFF. CDR3 coding DNA: TGTGCCATCAGAGCGGGAGCTAGTAATGAGCAGTTCTTC.

The V and J genes are TRBV6-5 and TRBJ1-1, with 9 bases fitting TRBD1. The germline gives CDR1 MNHEY, CDR2 SVGAGI. The junction had 5 bases not matched to a gene; V was cut back by 4 bases and J by 5 bases. The CDR3 has 14 residues. CDR3 sequence: CASSSGQGMTEAFF. CDR3 DNA: TGTGCCAGCAGTTCTGGACAGGGGATGACTGAAGCTTTCTTT.

The V call is TRBV28, the J call TRBJ2-2; D may be TRBD2 (7 bases). The germline V gene has CDR1 MDHEN and CDR2 SYDVKM. The V gene lost 3 bases and the J gene lost 4 bases, with 12 bases spanning the gap. This CDR3 region has 15 residues. CDR3 loop: CASSLGGHGTGELFF. The CDR3 region has the DNA TGTGCCAGCAGTTTGGGGGGGCACGGCACCGGGGAGCTGTTTTTT.